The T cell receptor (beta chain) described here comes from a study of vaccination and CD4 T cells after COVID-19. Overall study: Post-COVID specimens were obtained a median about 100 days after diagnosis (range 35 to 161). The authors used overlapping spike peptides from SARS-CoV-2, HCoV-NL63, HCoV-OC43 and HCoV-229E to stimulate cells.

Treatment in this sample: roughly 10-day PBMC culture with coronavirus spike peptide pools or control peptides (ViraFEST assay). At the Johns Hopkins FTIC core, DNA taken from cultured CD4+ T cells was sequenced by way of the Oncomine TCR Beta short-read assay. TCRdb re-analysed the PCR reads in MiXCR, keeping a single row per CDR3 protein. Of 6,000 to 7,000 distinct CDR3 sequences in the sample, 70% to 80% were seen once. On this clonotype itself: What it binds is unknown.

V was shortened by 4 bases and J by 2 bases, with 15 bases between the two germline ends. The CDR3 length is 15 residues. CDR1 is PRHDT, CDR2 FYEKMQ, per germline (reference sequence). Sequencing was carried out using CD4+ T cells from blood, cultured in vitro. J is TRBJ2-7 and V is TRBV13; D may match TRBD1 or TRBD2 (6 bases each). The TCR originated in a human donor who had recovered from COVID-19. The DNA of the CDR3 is TGTGCCAGCAGCTCCCTCTGGGGGGCGGCCTACGAGCAGTACTTC. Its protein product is CASSSLWGAAYEQYF.